The rows below give T cell receptor beta chains drawn from one sample of a study of blood T cells in healthy people across ages. From the 5' RACE reads, TCRdb called clonotypes with MiXCR, one entry per CDR3 protein. The table shows about 640,000 distinct CDR3 sequences, with approximately 50% occurring only once. The specimen sequenced was blood. These TCRs come from a man aged 60 to 75 in good health. The CDR3 runs from the conserved cysteine through the conserved F or W. Fields, in order: J gene, clone size, V gene, D gene, CDR3 protein, CDR3 DNA. The D gene is left open where the match is weak. Clone size is given for some rows only: seen once, a few or many times, or a class if the clone is expanded.

j_gene: TRBJ2-7
abundance: NA
v_gene: TRBV15
d_gene: NA
CDR3aa: CATSRGRVYEQYF
CDR3nt: TGTGCCACCAGCAGAGGCCGGGTCTACGAGCAGTACTTC

j_gene: TRBJ2-5
abundance: NA
v_gene: TRBV7-2
d_gene: TRBD2
CDR3aa: CASSLVFGTSEETQYF
CDR3nt: TGTGCCAGCAGCTTAGTGTTTGGGACTAGCGAAGAGACCCAGTACTTC

j_gene: TRBJ2-5
abundance: NA
v_gene: TRBV25-1
d_gene: NA
CDR3aa: CASRDWGQETQYF
CDR3nt: TGTGCCAGCAGGGATTGGGGTCAAGAGACCCAGTACTTC

j_gene: TRBJ2-2
abundance: NA
v_gene: TRBV11-3
d_gene: TRBD2
CDR3aa: CASSSGLAGGPTGELFF
CDR3nt: TGTGCCAGCAGCTCGGGACTAGCGGGGGGCCCAACCGGGGAGCTGTTTTTT

j_gene: TRBJ1-2
abundance: NA
v_gene: TRBV29-1
d_gene: NA
CDR3aa: CSATWDYGYTF
CDR3nt: TGCAGCGCCACCTGGGACTATGGCTACACCTTC

j_gene: TRBJ2-1
abundance: NA
v_gene: TRBV3-1
d_gene: NA
CDR3aa: CASSQVGGVRSEQFF
CDR3nt: TGTGCCAGCAGCCAAGTGGGCGGGGTCAGAAGTGAGCAGTTCTTC

j_gene: TRBJ2-5
abundance: few
v_gene: TRBV15
d_gene: NA
CDR3aa: CATSRDYGVGRETQYF
CDR3nt: TGTGCCACCAGCAGAGATTATGGCGTCGGTCGAGAGACCCAGTACTTC

j_gene: TRBJ1-6
abundance: NA
v_gene: TRBV3-1
d_gene: NA
CDR3aa: CASSQDNRFFSPLHF
CDR3nt: TGTGCCAGCAGCCAAGATAACAGGTTCTTTTCACCCCTCCACTTT

j_gene: TRBJ1-6
abundance: few
v_gene: TRBV29-1
d_gene: TRBD1
CDR3aa: CSAMTGNNSPLHF
CDR3nt: TGCAGCGCCATGACAGGGAATAATTCACCCCTCCACTTT

j_gene: TRBJ2-3
abundance: NA
v_gene: TRBV29-1
d_gene: NA
CDR3aa: CSPKDTDTQYF
CDR3nt: TGCAGCCCCAAGGACACAGATACGCAGTATTTT

j_gene: TRBJ1-2
abundance: once
v_gene: TRBV28
d_gene: TRBD1
CDR3aa: CAARSGTDYGYTF
CDR3nt: TGTGCCGCAAGGTCCGGGACAGACTATGGCTACACCTTC

j_gene: TRBJ2-3
abundance: NA
v_gene: TRBV20-1
d_gene: NA
CDR3aa: CSASGGGSTDTQYF
CDR3nt: TGCAGTGCTAGTGGTGGTGGGAGCACAGATACGCAGTATTTT

j_gene: TRBJ2-1
abundance: NA
v_gene: TRBV11-2
d_gene: NA
CDR3aa: CASSLDRGSANEQFF
CDR3nt: TGTGCCAGCAGCTTAGACCGAGGGTCAGCAAATGAGCAGTTCTTC

j_gene: TRBJ2-7
abundance: NA
v_gene: TRBV6-5
d_gene: NA
CDR3aa: CASSTRGRGAYEQYF
CDR3nt: TGTGCCAGCAGTACCAGGGGGCGGGGGGCGTACGAGCAGTACTTC

j_gene: TRBJ1-1
abundance: NA
v_gene: TRBV5-1
d_gene: NA
CDR3aa: CASSLASLGSTEAFF
CDR3nt: TGCGCCAGCAGCTTGGCCAGCCTGGGCAGCACTGAAGCTTTCTTT

j_gene: TRBJ2-5
abundance: NA
v_gene: TRBV7-2
d_gene: NA
CDR3aa: CASSLGGQVRLETQYF
CDR3nt: TGTGCCAGCAGCTTAGGTGGTCAGGTTCGCTTGGAGACCCAGTACTTC